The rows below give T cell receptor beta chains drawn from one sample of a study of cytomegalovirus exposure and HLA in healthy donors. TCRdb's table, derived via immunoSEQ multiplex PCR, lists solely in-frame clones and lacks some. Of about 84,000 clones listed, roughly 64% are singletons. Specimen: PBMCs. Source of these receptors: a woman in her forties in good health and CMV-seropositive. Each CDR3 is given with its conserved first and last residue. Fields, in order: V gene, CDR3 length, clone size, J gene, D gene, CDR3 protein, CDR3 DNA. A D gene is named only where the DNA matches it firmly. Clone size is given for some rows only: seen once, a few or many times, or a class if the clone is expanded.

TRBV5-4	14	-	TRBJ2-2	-	CASSFTNSNGELFF	TGTGCCAGCAGTTTTACCAACAGCAACGGGGAGCTGTTTTTT
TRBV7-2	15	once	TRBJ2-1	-	CASSPLGGTYNEQFF	TGTGCCAGCAGCCCCTTAGGCGGGACCTACAATGAGCAGTTCTTC
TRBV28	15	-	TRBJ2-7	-	CASRPTGGAAYEQYF	TGTGCCAGCCGCCCGACCGGGGGAGCGGCCTACGAGCAGTACTTC
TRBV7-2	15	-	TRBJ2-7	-	CASSFFSAGRGEQYF	TGTGCCAGCAGCTTCTTTTCGGCGGGGCGGGGCGAGCAGTACTTC
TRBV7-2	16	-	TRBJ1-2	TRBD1	CASSFVSGGRDYGYTF	TGTGCCAGCAGCTTTGTTTCAGGGGGCCGGGACTATGGCTACACCTTC
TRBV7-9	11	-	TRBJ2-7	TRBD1	CAGQGAHEQYF	TGTGCTGGACAGGGCGCACACGAGCAGTACTTC
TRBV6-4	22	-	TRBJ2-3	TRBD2	CASSDPLPGLAGDPTKLDTQYF	TGTGCCAGCAGTGACCCCTTACCGGGACTAGCGGGAGACCCGACAAAACTTGATACGCAGTATTTT
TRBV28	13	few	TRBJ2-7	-	CASNEQPSYEQYF	TGTGCCAGCAACGAACAGCCCTCCTACGAGCAGTACTTC
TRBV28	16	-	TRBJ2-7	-	CASSLYIRQGRYEQYF	TGTGCCAGCAGTCTATACATTCGCCAGGGCAGGTACGAGCAGTACTTC
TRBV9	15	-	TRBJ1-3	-	CASSVTMAAGNTIYF	TGTGCCAGCAGCGTAACAATGGCAGCTGGAAACACCATATATTTT
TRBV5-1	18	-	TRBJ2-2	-	CASSLDGRGGVSTGELFF	TGCGCCAGCAGCTTGGATGGACGCGGAGGGGTTTCCACCGGGGAGCTGTTTTTT
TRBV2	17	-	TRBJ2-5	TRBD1	CASSPFRDRALQETQYF	TGTGCCAGCTCCCCCTTTCGGGACAGGGCTCTCCAAGAGACCCAGTACTTC
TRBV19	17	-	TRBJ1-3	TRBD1	CASSSRGTGGSGNTIYF	TGTGCCAGTAGTAGTAGGGGGACAGGGGGATCTGGAAACACCATATATTTT
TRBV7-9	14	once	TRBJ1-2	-	CASSRSGVQYGYTF	TGTGCCAGCAGCAGGTCCGGGGTGCAGTATGGCTACACCTTC
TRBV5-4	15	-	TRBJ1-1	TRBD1	CASSLRTGGSTEAFF	TGTGCCAGCAGCTTACGGACAGGGGGCAGTACTGAAGCTTTCTTT
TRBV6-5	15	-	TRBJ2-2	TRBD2	CASSRTSQRTGELFF	TGTGCCAGCAGCCGGACTAGCCAAAGAACCGGGGAGCTGTTTTTT
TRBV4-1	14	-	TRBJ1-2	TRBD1	CASSGGTGDYGYTF	TGCGCCAGCAGTGGAGGGACAGGGGACTATGGCTACACCTTC
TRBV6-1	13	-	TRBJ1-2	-	CASSATGQNGYTF	TGTGCCAGCAGCGCGACGGGACAAAATGGCTACACCTTC
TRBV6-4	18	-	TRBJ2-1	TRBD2	CAVDRNGSGRPNYNEQFF	TGTGCCGTTGACAGAAACGGAAGCGGGAGGCCGAACTACAATGAGCAGTTCTTC
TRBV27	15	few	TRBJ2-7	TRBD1	CASSSYGGQAYEQYF	TGTGCCAGCAGTTCCTACGGCGGACAGGCCTACGAGCAGTACTTC
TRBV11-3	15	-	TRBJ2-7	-	CASSLGRVRGYEQYF	TGTGCCAGCAGCTTAGGCAGGGTGAGAGGATACGAGCAGTACTTC
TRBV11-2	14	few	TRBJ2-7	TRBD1	CASSLGQGLSEQYF	TGTGCCAGCAGCTTGGGACAGGGGCTCTCCGAGCAGTACTTC
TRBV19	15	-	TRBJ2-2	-	CASSQTVKGPGELFF	TGTGCCAGTAGTCAGACAGTTAAGGGCCCCGGGGAGCTGTTTTTT
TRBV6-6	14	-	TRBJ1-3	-	CASSIQGSGNTIYF	TGTGCCAGCAGCATACAGGGCTCTGGAAACACCATATATTTT
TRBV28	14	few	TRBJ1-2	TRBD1	CASRAGTGQGGYTF	TGTGCCAGCAGGGCCGGGACAGGGCAGGGTGGCTACACCTTC
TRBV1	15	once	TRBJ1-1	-	CTSSQDPPVNTEAFF	TGCACCAGCAGCCAAGATCCCCCGGTGAACACTGAAGCTTTCTTT
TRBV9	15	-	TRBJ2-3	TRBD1	CASSVTGQGTDTQYF	TGTGCCAGCAGCGTCACGGGACAGGGAACAGATACGCAGTATTTT
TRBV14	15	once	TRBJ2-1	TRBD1	CASSPGTGFDNEQFF	TGTGCCAGCAGCCCTGGGACAGGGTTTGACAATGAGCAGTTCTTC
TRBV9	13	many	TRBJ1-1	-	CASSWGDGTEAFF	TGTGCCAGCAGCTGGGGGGACGGGACTGAAGCTTTCTTT
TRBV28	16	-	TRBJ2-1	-	CASSSRQWLQYNEQFF	TGTGCCAGCAGTTCCCGACAGTGGCTGCAGTACAATGAGCAGTTCTTC
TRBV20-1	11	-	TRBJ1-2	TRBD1	CSARTGWGYTF	TGCAGTGCCCGGACAGGGTGGGGCTACACCTTC
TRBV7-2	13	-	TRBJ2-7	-	CASSLSFDYEQYF	TGTGCCAGCAGCTTGAGCTTCGACTACGAGCAGTACTTC
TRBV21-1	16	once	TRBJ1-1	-	CASSKRAIGGRTEAFF	TGTGCCAGCAGCAAACGGGCCATAGGGGGCCGCACTGAAGCTTTCTTT
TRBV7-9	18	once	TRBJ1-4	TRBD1	CASSLVPLFQGANEKLFF	TGTGCCAGCAGCTTAGTTCCCCTTTTCCAGGGGGCTAATGAAAAACTGTTTTTT
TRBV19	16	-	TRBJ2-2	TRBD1	CASSRGQGKLTGELFF	TGTGCCAGTAGTAGGGGACAGGGTAAATTAACCGGGGAGCTGTTTTTT
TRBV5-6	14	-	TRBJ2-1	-	CASSLQGTYNEQFF	TGTGCCAGCAGCTTGCAGGGTACCTACAATGAGCAGTTCTTC
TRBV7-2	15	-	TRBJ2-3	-	CASSSPDRQAYTQYF	TGTGCCAGCAGCTCCCCAGACAGGCAGGCCTATACGCAGTATTTT
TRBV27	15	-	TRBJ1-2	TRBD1	CASSLNRGGNYGYTF	TGTGCCAGCAGTTTGAACAGGGGAGGAAACTATGGCTACACCTTC
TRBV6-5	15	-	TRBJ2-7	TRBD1	CASSLRTGGTYEQYF	TGTGCCAGCAGTCTCCGGACAGGGGGGACCTACGAGCAGTACTTC
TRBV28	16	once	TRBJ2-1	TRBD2	CASSSPTSGSYNEQFF	TGTGCCAGCAGTTCCCCTACTAGCGGGTCCTACAATGAGCAGTTCTTC
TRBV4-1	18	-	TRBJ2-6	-	CASSPLALYLSGANVLTF	TGCGCCAGCAGCCCCCTTGCCCTGTACCTATCTGGGGCCAACGTCCTGACTTTC
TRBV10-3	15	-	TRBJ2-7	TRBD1	CAISESDRGTYEQYF	TGTGCCATCAGTGAGTCGGACAGGGGAACCTACGAGCAGTACTTC
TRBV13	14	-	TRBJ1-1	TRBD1	CASSLNEGATEAFF	TGTGCCAGCAGCTTAAACGAGGGGGCCACTGAAGCTTTCTTT
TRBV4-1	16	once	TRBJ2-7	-	CASSPLPPPGSYEQYF	TGCGCCAGCAGCCCTCTTCCCCCCCCAGGGTCCTACGAGCAGTACTTC
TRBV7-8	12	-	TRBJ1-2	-	CASSPVQGGYTF	TGTGCCAGCAGCCCGGTACAGGGTGGCTACACCTTC
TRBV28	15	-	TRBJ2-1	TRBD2	CASSLLAGGFDEQFF	TGTGCCAGCAGTTTACTGGCGGGAGGTTTTGATGAGCAGTTCTTC
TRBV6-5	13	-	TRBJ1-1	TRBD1	CASIRQGDTEAFF	TGTGCCAGCATCCGACAGGGGGACACTGAAGCTTTCTTT
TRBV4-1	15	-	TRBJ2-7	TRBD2	CASSLALAAPYEQYF	TGCGCCAGCAGCCTCGCACTAGCGGCCCCCTACGAGCAGTACTTC
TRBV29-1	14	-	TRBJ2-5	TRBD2	CSALLAGVQETQYF	TGCAGCGCCCTACTAGCGGGAGTTCAAGAGACCCAGTACTTC
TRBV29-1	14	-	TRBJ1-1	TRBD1	CSVELGQGSTEAFF	TGCAGCGTTGAACTCGGACAGGGGAGCACTGAAGCTTTCTTT